The 31 T cell receptor beta chains reported below all come from one sample, sequenced in a study of blood T cell repertoires in COVID-19 (TCRdb year 2020). The library was prepared using the immunoSEQ multiplex PCR assay. Not all clones reach the TCRdb copy of this immuneACCESS table, which keeps in-frame sequences only. Checked studies attribute under half of the gap to unresolved V genes and leave the rest unexplained. In this sample the table shows hundreds of thousands of clones, roughly 90% of which occur a single time. The ten largest clones capture roughly 6.6% of the sample. Sequencing was carried out using peripheral blood. These receptors were taken from a woman in her 70s with COVID-19, enrolled during active disease.

The chain couples TRBV24-1 to TRBJ1-4, with 7 bases matching TRBD1. The CDR3 length is 13 residues. J gave up 7 bases and V 5 bases, and 3 bases lay outside the gene matches. The germline V gene has CDR1 KGHDR and CDR2 SFDVKD. The CDR3 here is CATSGDRGEKLFF. Here the CDR3 DNA reads TGTGCCACCAGTGGGGACAGAGGTGAAAAACTGTTTTTT.

This clone occurred once. The sample carries other DNA sequences with the same CDR3. The J gene is TRBJ2-7, the V gene TRBV30; 7 bases align to TRBD2. The junction had 4 bases not matched to a gene; V was cut back by 5 bases and J by 0 bases. CDR1 is GTSNPN and CDR2 is SVGIG in the germline V gene (reference sequence). This CDR3 is built from 13 residues. The CDR3 here is CAWGRGSSYEQYF. The CDR3 coding sequence is TGTGCCTGGGGGCGGGGGAGCTCCTACGAGCAGTACTTC.

V usage is TRBV7-9 and J usage is TRBJ1-2, with D perhaps matching TRBD1 (6 bases). The germline gives CDR1 SEHNR, CDR2 FQNEAQ (reference sequence). The CDR3 has 14 amino acids. V lost 0 bases, J lost 3 bases, and 8 bases lay in between. This CDR3 is CASSLAPGDYGYTF. The CDR3 DNA is TGTGCCAGCAGCTTAGCCCCAGGGGACTATGGCTACACCTTC.

The J gene is TRBJ2-7, the V gene TRBV6-5, with a weak D call TRBD1 (5 bases). This CDR3 has 12 residues. Looked up from germline, CDR1 is MNHEY and CDR2 is SVGAGI. V dropped 6 bases and J dropped 3 bases, with 9 bases sitting between them. The CDR3 loop reads CASSDSHYEQYF. The CDR3 coding sequence is TGTGCCAGCAGCGACAGCCACTACGAGCAGTACTTC.

In DNA form, the CDR3 reads TGTGCTAGTGGTTTGGCCCTGACTAGCGGGGGGTCGAGCTCCTACGAGCAGTACTTC. It yields the protein CASGLALTSGGSSSYEQYF. J is TRBJ2-7 and V is TRBV12-5, with TRBD2 identical over 13 bases. The germline gives CDR1 LGHNT, CDR2 FRNRAP. CDR3 length equals 19 residues. V dropped 1 base and J dropped 0; count of bases not matched to a gene: 9.

The chain joins TRBV11-1 to TRBJ1-1; 8 bases fit TRBD1. Germline CDR1 SGHAT, CDR2 FQDESV (reference sequence). V shed 10 bases, J shed 4 bases, and the junction held 11 bases outside the gene matches. CDR3 length equals 14 residues. The CDR3 reads CATGDRNSGTEAFF. CDR3 sequence (DNA): TGTGCCACCGGGGACAGGAATTCGGGCACTGAAGCTTTCTTT. Full variable domain (remainder filled in from reference TRBV11-1 and TRBJ1-1): EAEVAQSPRYKITEKSQAVAFWCDPISGHATLYWYRQILGQGPELLVQFQDESVVDDSQLPKDRFSAERLKGVDSTLKIQPAELGDSAMYLCATGDRNSGTEAFFGQGTRLTVV.

The CDR3 region is CSVESEGANGYTF. CDR3 sequence (DNA): TGCAGCGTTGAGAGTGAGGGGGCGAATGGCTACACCTTC. The rearrangement joins TRBV29-1 to TRBJ1-2; the match to TRBD1 covers 7 bases. V dropped 3 bases and J dropped 6; count of bases not matched to a gene: 7. The CDR3 is 13 residues long. In germline, CDR1 is SQVTM, CDR2 ANQGSEA.

V is TRBV15 and J is TRBJ1-6, with 9 bases that match TRBD1. Germline CDR1 LNHNV, CDR2 YYDKDF (reference sequence). The CDR3 totals 15 residues. J was trimmed by 8 bases and V by 3 bases; bases with no gene match: 5. CDR3 protein: CATSSPGTGHSPLHF. As DNA, the CDR3 is TGTGCCACCAGCAGTCCCGGGACAGGGCATTCACCCCTCCACTTT.

This rearrangement joins TRBV6-1 to TRBJ1-3, with TRBD1 as a possible D gene (6 bases). Trimming shortened V by 6 bases and J by 0 bases, and 9 bases separated the two germline ends. From germline, CDR1 is MNHNS and CDR2 SASEGT. The CDR3 covers 14 residues. The CDR3 sequence: CASSRDNSGNTIYF. CDR3 nucleotides: TGTGCCAGCAGCCGGGACAACTCTGGAAACACCATATATTTT.

The chain joins TRBV14 to TRBJ1-1; D uncertain. Germline-derived CDR1 and CDR2 are SGHDN and FVKESK. The germline V and J ends were trimmed by 0 bases and 5 bases, with 13 bases remaining between them. This CDR3 contains 15 residues. CDR3: CASSQDLPIRTEAFF. DNA for the CDR3: TGTGCCAGCAGCCAAGATCTGCCGATTCGGACTGAAGCTTTCTTT.

This chain uses TRBV15 with TRBJ1-2, with a weak D call TRBD1 (5 bases). The CDR3 runs 12 residues. CDR1 and CDR2 (germline): LNHNV, YYDKDF (reference sequence). The ends were cut back, 1 base at V and 8 bases at J, with 8 bases in the middle. The CDR3 loop reads CATSRVGEGYTF. CDR3 DNA: TGTGCCACCAGCAGAGTAGGGGAAGGCTACACCTTC.

The chain combines TRBV27 with TRBJ1-3; D uncertain. From germline, CDR1 is MNHEY and CDR2 SMNVEV (reference sequence). The V gene lost 0 bases and the J gene lost 0 bases, with 6 bases spanning the gap. The CDR3 runs 15 residues. CDR3 residues: CASSLSWASGNTIYF. CDR3 DNA sequence: TGTGCCAGCAGTTTATCCTGGGCCTCTGGAAACACCATATATTTT.

The genes are TRBV3-1 (or the pseudogene TRBV3-2) and TRBJ2-2, with D perhaps TRBD1 (5 bases). The germline V gene has CDR1 LGHDT and CDR2 YNNKEL (reference sequence). V lost 4 bases, J lost 3 bases, and 18 bases lay in between. This CDR3 comprises 17 residues. The CDR3 region is CASSPPRAGWDTGELFF. Here the CDR3 DNA reads TGTGCCAGCAGCCCGCCCCGAGCAGGGTGGGACACCGGGGAGCTGTTTTTT.

V and J are TRBV7-6 and TRBJ1-1, with a possible D match to TRBD1 (5 bases). V was clipped by 0 bases and J by 5 bases, with 13 bases between them. Germline loops: CDR1 SGHVS, CDR2 FNYEAQ. The CDR3 loop spans 15 amino acids. The CDR3 nucleotides are TGTGCCAGCAGCTTAGCCTCCGGGGGAGGAACTGAAGCTTTCTTT. Its protein is CASSLASGGGTEAFF.

This chain connects TRBV12-3 or TRBV12-4 to TRBJ1-2; TRBD1 is a possible D gene (5 bases). CDR3 size: 12 residues. The V gene lost 2 bases and the J gene lost 8 bases, with 9 bases spanning the gap. The CDR3 loop reads CASSLQGWGYTF. CDR3 nucleotide sequence: TGTGCCAGCAGTTTACAGGGTTGGGGCTACACCTTC.

The chain combines TRBV3-1 (or the pseudogene TRBV3-2) with TRBJ2-2; possibly TRBD1 for D (7 bases). Germline values: CDR1 LGHDT, CDR2 YNNKEL (reference sequence). Trimming left V 4 bases short and J 3 bases short, with 12 bases between. The CDR3 consists of 15 residues. CDR3 in DNA: TGTGCCAGCAGCCCGGCGGGACAGCACACCGGGGAGCTGTTTTTT. Translated: CASSPAGQHTGELFF.

The chain recombines TRBV6-2 or TRBV6-3 with TRBJ2-5; 7 bases are a match to TRBD1. V shed 6 bases and J 3 bases; nucleotides not matched to a gene: 16. The CDR3 loop spans 17 amino acids. The germline CDR1 and CDR2 sequences are MNHEY and SVGEGT. CDR3 sequence (DNA): TGTGCCAGCAGCCATCTGTGGGGGACAGCACTGGAAGAGACCCAGTACTTC. Translation: CASSHLWGTALEETQYF.

The chain links TRBV2 to TRBJ1-1, with a weak D call TRBD1 (6 bases). Germline values: CDR1 SNHLY, CDR2 FYNNEI. Between the trimmed V and J ends, which lost 10 bases and 4 bases, there was a span of 16 bases. CDR3 length: 13 amino acids. The CDR3 bases are TGTGCCAACTCCAAACAGGGCTCCACTGAAGCTTTCTTT. This translates into CANSKQGSTEAFF. The complete variable domain, with remaining parts taken from reference TRBV2 and TRBJ1-1, reads EPEVTQTPSHQVTQMGQEVILRCVPISNHLYFYWYRQILGQKVEFLVSFYNNEISEKSEIFDDQFSVERPDGSNFTLKIRSTKLEDSAMYFCANSKQGSTEAFFGQGTRLTVV.

This chain joins TRBV6-6 and TRBJ2-1; no firm D call. The CDR3 contains 16 residues. Per the germline V gene, CDR1 is MNHNY and CDR2 is SVGAGI (reference sequence). Trimming left V 5 bases short and J 0 bases short, with 14 bases between. Written as DNA, the CDR3 is TGTGCCAGCAGTCCACGTGTAGGCGGCTCCTACAATGAGCAGTTCTTC. It encodes CASSPRVGGSYNEQFF.

This chain joins TRBV11-2 and TRBJ1-2, with 7 bases identical to TRBD1. Germline loops: CDR1 SGHAT, CDR2 FQNNGV. The length of the CDR3 is 15 residues. V was pared by 2 bases and J by 4 bases, with 7 bases of the junction left unmatched. CDR3 nucleotides: TGTGCCAGCAGCTTAAGCAGGGGGAAATTCTATGGCTACACCTTC. It encodes CASSLSRGKFYGYTF.

V usage is TRBV4-3 and J usage is TRBJ1-1; 7 bases are a match to TRBD1. Germline CDR1 reads LGHNA; CDR2 reads YSLEER. The junction had 10 bases not matched to a gene; V was cut back by 5 bases and J by 1 base. The CDR3 contains 16 residues. CDR3 region: CASSARSEGANTEAFF. In nucleotides, the CDR3 is TGCGCCAGCAGCGCACGTTCGGAGGGGGCGAACACTGAAGCTTTCTTT.

V usage is TRBV5-1 and J usage is TRBJ2-1, with 11 bases aligning to TRBD1. In germline, CDR1 is SGHRS, CDR2 YFSETQ. V dropped 3 bases and J dropped 5; count of bases not matched to a gene: 4. This CDR3 is 15 amino acids long. CDR3 nucleotides: TGCGCCAGCAGCTATGGACAGGGGGCCCACAATGAGCAGTTCTTC. This encodes CASSYGQGAHNEQFF.

This clone was observed once. The CDR3 loop reads CASSAALAGPYEQYF. In DNA, the CDR3 is TGTGCCAGCAGCGCGGCTCTAGCGGGGCCCTACGAGCAGTACTTC. The genes are TRBV9 and TRBJ2-7; 9 bases are a match to TRBD2. This CDR3 is built from 15 residues. The germline gives CDR1 SGDLS, CDR2 YYNGEE. After removal of 3 bases from V and 2 bases from J, the junction contained 6 bases not matched to a gene.

This clone was observed a handful of times. This chain links TRBV6-5 with TRBJ1-2; weak D call: TRBD1 (5 bases). Trimming pared 2 bases from V and 2 bases from J, leaving 9 bases between. The CDR3 extends over 14 amino acids. Germline V gene sequence: CDR1 MNHEY, CDR2 SVGAGI. CDR3 DNA sequence: TGTGCCAGCAGTTACGGTAGACAGAACTATGGCTACACCTTC. Its translation: CASSYGRQNYGYTF.

This clone was counted a few times. This sequence joins TRBV11-2 and TRBJ1-2; D ambiguous. This CDR3 is built from 15 residues. Deletions cut 0 bases from V and 1 base from J, with 9 bases between. CDR1 and CDR2 from the germline V gene are SGHAT and FQNNGV. The CDR3 region has the DNA TGTGCCAGCAGCTTAGAGTACGGGGTTAACTATGGCTACACCTTC. Its translation is CASSLEYGVNYGYTF.

The rearrangement joins TRBV4-3 to TRBJ2-2; D unclear. The germline CDR1 and CDR2 sequences are LGHNA and YSLEER. The V end lost 0 bases, the J end lost 5 bases, and 10 bases lay between the germline ends. This CDR3 has 15 amino acids. The CDR3 coding sequence is TGCGCCAGCAGCCAAGATATAACTCGAACCGGGGAGCTGTTTTTT. This sequence encodes CASSQDITRTGELFF.

This clone was counted between two and nine times. The rearrangement links TRBV10-1 to TRBJ1-1; maybe TRBD1 (5 bases). CDR1 and CDR2 from the germline V gene are WNHNN and SYGVQD (reference sequence). The V and J ends lost 5 bases and 7 bases respectively, with 14 bases between them. The CDR3 is 13 amino acids. DNA of the CDR3: TGCGCCAGCAGTCCCAGGGAGGGTGGTGAAGCTTTCTTT. Its protein product is CASSPREGGEAFF.

This chain connects TRBV19 to TRBJ2-1; D is perhaps TRBD2 (6 bases). The CDR3 sequence is 15 residues long. Germline V gene data show CDR1 as LNHDA and CDR2 as SQIVND (reference sequence). V gave up 3 bases and J gave up 7 bases, with 16 bases separating them. Here the CDR3 reads CASSINGGGQNEQFF. In DNA form, the CDR3 reads TGTGCCAGTAGTATCAACGGGGGAGGTCAGAATGAGCAGTTCTTC.

V is TRBV30 and J is TRBJ2-3; 8 nucleotides match TRBD2. V dropped 1 base and J dropped 3; count of bases not matched to a gene: 3. From germline, CDR1 is GTSNPN and CDR2 SVGIG (reference sequence). CDR3 length: 14 amino acids. This chain's CDR3 is CAWSDSGETDTQYF. DNA for the CDR3: TGTGCCTGGAGTGATAGCGGGGAAACAGATACGCAGTATTTT.

This clone was found once. This chain links TRBV7-9 with TRBJ2-3, with unresolved D. V was clipped by 2 bases and J by 2 bases, with 8 bases between them. Germline loops: CDR1 SEHNR, CDR2 FQNEAQ (reference sequence). This CDR3 has 14 residues. CDR3 in DNA: TGTGCCAGCAGCTTAATCTCCTTCACAGATACGCAGTATTTT. Protein sequence: CASSLISFTDTQYF.

V gene TRBV4-3 combines with J gene TRBJ1-1, with TRBD1 as a possible D gene (5 bases). The germline V gene encodes CDR1 LGHNA and CDR2 YSLEER. CDR3 size: 15 residues. V dropped 0 bases and J dropped 5 bases, with 13 bases sitting between them. This chain's CDR3 is CASSQDRRGITEAFF. DNA for the CDR3: TGCGCCAGCAGCCAAGATAGGCGGGGCATAACTGAAGCTTTCTTT.